This entry describes one T cell receptor (beta chain). Antigen specificity is unknown. Germline V gene sequence: CDR1 SGHTS, CDR2 YDEGEE. The CDR3 spans 14 residues. V was trimmed by 0 bases and J by 5 bases, leaving 11 bases between them. Amplification used 60 Vbeta primers and 13 Jbeta primers. Assay: immunoSEQ multiplex PCR; the TCRdb copy retains only in-frame clones and omits some. The table includes 70,000 to 100,000 clones, about 80% detected once. This sample was taken from a study of cytomegalovirus exposure and HLA in healthy donors. General observations from the study: Analyzed later, most CMV-associated TCR beta chains appeared HLA-restricted. In a later analysis, TCR beta V- and J-gene trimming was associated with a missense DCLRE1C variant. TRBV6-2, TRBV6-3 and some other V segments were unresolvable in 87-base-pair reads. The classifier, whose performance was assessed in both the original and validation cohorts, reportedly diagnosed cytomegalovirus status with high specificity and sensitivity.

Sequenced material: PBMCs. The J gene is TRBJ1-1, the V gene TRBV5-8; D may be TRBD1 (6 bases). The source of this sequence is a woman aged 45-65 years in good health and CMV-seropositive. The CDR3 DNA follows: TGTGCCAGCAGCTTGGGGGGACATTTAACTGAAGCTTTCTTT. Protein sequence: CASSLGGHLTEAFF.